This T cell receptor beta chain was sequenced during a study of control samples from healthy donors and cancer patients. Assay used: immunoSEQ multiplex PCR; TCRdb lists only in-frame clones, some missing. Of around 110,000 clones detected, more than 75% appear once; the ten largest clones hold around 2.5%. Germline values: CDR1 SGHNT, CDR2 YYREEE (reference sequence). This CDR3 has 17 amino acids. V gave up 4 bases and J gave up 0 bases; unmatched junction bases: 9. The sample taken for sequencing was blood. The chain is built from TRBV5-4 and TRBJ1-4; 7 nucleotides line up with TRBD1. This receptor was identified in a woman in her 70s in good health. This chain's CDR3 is CASSDVEGAATNEKLFF. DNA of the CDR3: TGTGCCAGCAGCGACGTGGAGGGGGCGGCAACTAATGAAAAACTGTTTTTT.